The 28 T cell receptor beta chains listed next were all sequenced from one sample in a study of shared clonotypes between healthy human individuals. Assay: immunoSEQ multiplex PCR; the TCRdb copy retains only in-frame clones and omits some. The table has 2,500,000 or so clones, under 95% seen once. Sequencing used naive CD4+ T cells from PBMCs. Subset defined: CD45RA+ positively selected. The source is a man aged 18 to 29 in good health. Some clones in this sample may be carry-over from other donors' samples.

The chain couples TRBV19 to TRBJ2-7; unclear D gene. The CDR3 runs to 13 residues. V was cut by 5 bases and J by 0 bases, with 8 bases left in between. From germline, CDR1 is LNHDA and CDR2 SQIVND (reference sequence). The CDR3 nucleotides read TGTGCCAGTAGTCCCCAGTACTCCTACGAGCAGTACTTC. Its protein product is CASSPQYSYEQYF.

Notes on this clone: Other DNA sequences of this sample code for an identical CDR3. This chain links TRBV19 with TRBJ1-5; D gene ambiguous. Germline-derived CDR1 and CDR2 are LNHDA and SQIVND (reference sequence). This CDR3 has 14 amino acids. Trimming cost V 3 bases and J 2 bases, with 8 bases left between them. CDR3 loop: CASSIRRGNQPQHF. The CDR3 region has the DNA TGTGCCAGTAGTATTCGGCGGGGCAATCAGCCCCAGCATTTT.

Comments on this clone: The sample holds other DNA sequences that translate to the same CDR3. This chain joins TRBV6-5 and TRBJ2-7; the D gene is possibly TRBD2 (5 bases). Trimming took 10 bases from V and 2 from J, leaving 15 bases between them. The CDR3 length is 13 residues. Germline CDR1 and CDR2: MNHEY and SVGAGI. This CDR3 is CATRSAGTYEQYF. The DNA of the CDR3 is TGTGCCACCAGGTCGGCCGGGACCTACGAGCAGTACTTC.

The rearrangement links TRBV18 to TRBJ1-2, with TRBD1 as a possible D gene (5 bases). Germline values: CDR1 KGHSH, CDR2 LQKENI. This CDR3 is 13 amino acids long. V shed 6 bases and J shed 3 bases, with 11 bases lying between them. The CDR3 protein is CASSTDRYYGYTF. CDR3 sequence (DNA): TGTGCCAGCTCCACCGACAGATACTATGGCTACACCTTC.

The gene calls are TRBV19 and TRBJ2-7; the match to TRBD1 covers 9 bases. The length of the CDR3 is 15 residues. V gave up 3 bases and J gave up 2 bases; unmatched junction bases: 5. Per the germline V gene, CDR1 is LNHDA and CDR2 is SQIVND (reference sequence). CDR3 region: CASSILQGAAYEQYF. The CDR3 DNA is TGTGCCAGTAGTATTTTACAGGGGGCAGCCTACGAGCAGTACTTC.

The CDR3 loop is CASSWGGMGQPQHF. CDR3 nucleotide sequence: TGTGCCAGCAGCTGGGGGGGAATGGGGCAGCCCCAGCATTTT. The V gene is TRBV7-9, the J gene TRBJ1-5; TRBD1 is a possible D gene (5 bases). The V and J ends lost 4 bases and 7 bases respectively, with 14 bases between them. Germline lookup yields CDR1 SEHNR and CDR2 FQNEAQ (reference sequence). CDR3 length equals 14 residues.

This rearrangement joins TRBV7-2 to TRBJ2-7; maybe TRBD2 (6 bases). V was pared by 4 bases and J by 3 bases, with 16 bases between. The CDR3 is 15 amino acids. In germline, CDR1 is SGHTA, CDR2 FQGNSA. This chain's CDR3 is CASSSSGTGYYEQYF. CDR3 in DNA: TGTGCCAGCAGCTCTTCCGGGACTGGATACTACGAGCAGTACTTC.

The genes are TRBV5-5 and TRBJ2-3; D might be TRBD1 (6 bases). V was trimmed by 4 bases and J by 0 bases, leaving 18 bases between them. The V gene's germline CDR1 is SGHKS and CDR2 YYEKEE (reference sequence). The CDR3 extends over 17 amino acids. CDR3 sequence: CASSPGHHDASTDTQYF. CDR3 sequence (DNA): TGTGCCAGCAGCCCGGGACACCATGATGCTAGCACAGATACGCAGTATTTT. The full variable domain, with the rest looked up from reference TRBV5-5 and TRBJ2-3, is DAGVTQSPTHLIKTRGQQVTLRCSPISGHKSVSWYQQVLGQGPQFIFQYYEKEERGRGNFPDRFSARQFPNYSSELNVNALLLGDSALYLCASSPGHHDASTDTQYFGPGTRLTVL.

This rearrangement joins TRBV4-3 to TRBJ2-3; TRBD2 might be the D (6 bases). V gave up 1 base and J gave up 0 bases, with 23 bases separating them. CDR1 LGHNA and CDR2 YSLEER come from the germline V gene. The CDR3 loop spans 20 amino acids. The CDR3 protein is CASSQVRPGLHFTSTDTQYF. In nucleotides, the CDR3 is TGCGCCAGCAGCCAAGTCCGTCCGGGACTGCACTTCACTAGCACAGATACGCAGTATTTT.

As to this clone: In the same sample, other DNA sequences code for this CDR3. This chain joins TRBV28 and TRBJ2-7, with 7 positions matching TRBD1. Germline V CDR1 and CDR2: MDHEN, SYDVKM. V shed 3 bases and J 0 bases; nucleotides not matched to a gene: 2. The CDR3 has 14 residues. CDR3 in DNA: TGTGCCAGCAGTTTCAGGGGGAACTCCTACGAGCAGTACTTC. Residues: CASSFRGNSYEQYF.

V is TRBV6-6 and J is TRBJ2-5; D might be TRBD2 (6 bases). There are 13 residues in the CDR3. From germline, CDR1 is MNHNY and CDR2 SVGAGI (reference sequence). V lost 6 bases to trimming and J lost 0 bases, with 8 bases between them. The CDR3 region is CASSREYQETQYF. The CDR3 DNA is TGTGCCAGCAGCCGGGAGTACCAAGAGACCCAGTACTTC.

Written as DNA, the CDR3 is TGTGCCAGCAGCTCTAGCGGGAAGTCTAATGAGCAGTTCTTC. This sequence encodes CASSSSGKSNEQFF. The chain joins TRBV9 to TRBJ2-1, with 9 bases that match TRBD2. Germline V lookup: CDR1 SGDLS, CDR2 YYNGEE. The CDR3 has 14 amino acids. The trim removed 4 bases at V and 7 bases at J, leaving 6 bases unmatched.

In DNA, the CDR3 is TGTGCTAGTGGCCGGGACGGGCCGCGGTATTTT. Protein product: CASGRDGPRYF. This rearrangement joins TRBV12-5 to TRBJ2-3; perhaps D is TRBD1 or TRBD2 (5 bases each). Trimming took 6 bases from V and 14 from J, leaving 15 bases between them. This CDR3 comprises 11 residues. Germline CDR1 and CDR2: LGHNT and FRNRAP.

This clone came up once. The gene calls are TRBV30 and TRBJ2-7; possibly TRBD1 for D (5 bases). The V end lost 5 bases, the J end lost 0 bases, and 17 bases lay between the germline ends. Germline CDR1 and CDR2: GTSNPN and SVGIG (reference sequence). The CDR3 consists of 15 residues. The CDR3, as DNA: TGTGCCTGGGAATCACGAGGACATCTCTCCTACGAGCAGTACTTC. Its translation: CAWESRGHLSYEQYF.

The chain recombines TRBV7-9 with TRBJ2-7; weak D call: TRBD2 (6 bases). Trimming left V 1 base short and J 3 bases short, with 7 bases between. This CDR3 has 13 residues. Germline CDR1 reads SEHNR; CDR2 reads FQNEAQ (reference sequence). Here the CDR3 reads CASSLVRGYEQYF. The CDR3, as DNA: TGTGCCAGCAGCTTAGTGCGGGGCTACGAGCAGTACTTC.

The rearrangement links TRBV29-1 to TRBJ2-3; D unresolved. V dropped 2 bases and J dropped 4 bases, with 10 bases sitting between them. CDR3 size: 13 residues. Germline assignment: CDR1 SQVTM and CDR2 ANQGSEA. The CDR3 nucleotides are TGCAGCGTTGAACCAGTAGCAGCAGATACGCAGTATTTT. Translation: CSVEPVAADTQYF.

About this clone: The sample holds other DNA sequences that translate to the same CDR3. This chain links TRBV27 with TRBJ1-1; 10 nucleotides match TRBD1. The CDR3 sequence is 15 residues long. CDR1 is MNHEY and CDR2 is SMNVEV in the germline V gene (reference sequence). V lost 5 bases, J lost 2 bases, and 5 bases stayed unmatched. The CDR3 DNA reads as TGTGCCAGCAGTCCGTGGACAGGGGGTAACACTGAAGCTTTCTTT. This codes for CASSPWTGGNTEAFF.

The genes are TRBV30 and TRBJ1-5; TRBD1 matches 7 bases. The J segment lost 2 bases and the V segment lost 1 base, leaving 8 bases of the junction unmatched. Germline CDR1 GTSNPN, CDR2 SVGIG (reference sequence). The length of the CDR3 is 16 residues. The CDR3 spells CAWSASGQGGNQPQHF. The CDR3 DNA follows: TGTGCCTGGAGTGCATCGGGGCAGGGGGGCAATCAGCCCCAGCATTTT.

Remarks on this clone: Other DNA sequences in the same sample also yield this CDR3. V is TRBV6-6 and J is TRBJ1-1, with a tentative D call TRBD1 (6 bases). CDR3 size: 14 residues. Germline V lookup: CDR1 MNHNY, CDR2 SVGAGI (reference sequence). The V end was cut by 2 bases, the J end by 3 bases, with 10 bases between. The CDR3 DNA reads TGTGCCAGCAGTTACCCGACAGGAGACACTGAAGCTTTCTTT. Residues: CASSYPTGDTEAFF.

The J gene is TRBJ1-1, the V gene TRBV28; tentative D call: TRBD1 (6 bases). The ends were cut back, 10 bases at V and 9 bases at J, with 12 bases in the middle. CDR1 MDHEN and CDR2 SYDVKM come from the germline V gene. The CDR3 consists of 10 residues. CDR3 protein: CATVDRKAFF. The CDR3 DNA sequence: TGTGCCACCGTGGACAGAAAAGCTTTCTTT.

As to this clone: Other nucleotide sequences from this sample produce the same CDR3. This rearrangement joins TRBV5-1 to TRBJ2-5, with D perhaps matching TRBD2 (6 bases). The V end lost 4 bases, the J end lost 4 bases, and 8 bases lay between the germline ends. The CDR3 is 12 residues long. The germline V gene has CDR1 SGHRS and CDR2 YFSETQ. CDR3 in DNA: TGCGCCAGCAGCCTGGAGGGAGAGACCCAGTACTTC. Translated: CASSLEGETQYF.

J is TRBJ2-1 and V is TRBV18, with TRBD1 matching over 7 bases. Germline V gives CDR1 KGHSH, CDR2 LQKENI. J gave up 9 bases and V 3 bases, and 5 bases lay outside the gene matches. The CDR3 length is 13 residues. CDR3 in DNA: TGTGCCAGCTCACCGGGACAGAAGGGTGAGCAGTTCTTC. It codes for CASSPGQKGEQFF. Variable domain in full (rest from reference TRBV18 and TRBJ2-1): NAGVMQNPRHLVRRRGQEARLRCSPMKGHSHVYWYRQLPEEGLKFMVYLQKENIIDESGMPKERFSAEFPKEGPSILRIQQVVRGDSAAYFCASSPGQKGEQFFGPGTRLTVL.

The V call is TRBV21-1, the J call TRBJ2-5; the table gives TRBD1 as D, unverified against the DNA. TRBV21-1 has pseudogene status. This CDR3 is 16 amino acids long. The DNA for the CDR3 is TGTGCCAGCAGCGCATGGACAGCCACTCGCCAAGAGACCCAGTACTTC. Encoded protein: CASSAWTATRQETQYF.

This clone was detected only a few times. The V and J genes are TRBV5-1 and TRBJ2-1; TRBD1 aligns across 8 bases. With V trimmed by 0 bases and J by 3 bases, 8 bases remained unmatched. Germline V gene lookup returns CDR1 SGHRS and CDR2 YFSETQ. The CDR3 runs to 17 residues. CDR3 sequence: CASSLETGQGLYNEQFF. The CDR3 DNA is TGCGCCAGCAGCTTGGAAACAGGACAGGGCCTCTACAATGAGCAGTTCTTC.

The V gene is TRBV7-9, the J gene TRBJ1-4, with D perhaps TRBD1 (6 bases). With 5 bases removed from V and 4 bases from J, the gap between germline ends came to 17 bases. Per germline, CDR1 SEHNR and CDR2 FQNEAQ (reference sequence). The CDR3 extends over 16 amino acids. The CDR3: CASSPRGVGVNEKLFF. CDR3 coding DNA: TGTGCCAGCAGCCCTAGGGGGGTTGGAGTTAATGAAAAACTGTTTTTT.

This sequence joins TRBV6-1 and TRBJ2-4; 7 bases fit TRBD2. The CDR3 is 13 residues long. V trimming: 8 bases; J trimming: 8 bases; junction bases outside the gene matches: 9. Germline V gene sequence: CDR1 MNHNS, CDR2 SASEGT. The CDR3 is CASENLGRDIQYF. CDR3 nucleotides: TGTGCCAGCGAAAATCTAGGGAGGGACATTCAGTACTTC.

This rearrangement joins TRBV30 to TRBJ1-1, with D hard to call. CDR1 and CDR2 (germline): GTSNPN, SVGIG (reference sequence). This CDR3 spans 13 amino acids. Trimming cost V 4 bases and J 1 base, with 10 bases left between them. CDR3 DNA: TGTGCCTGGACTACGGTCCCGAACACTGAAGCTTTCTTT. Amino acids: CAWTTVPNTEAFF.

The chain uses TRBV5-1 and TRBJ1-2; D is undetermined. The germline V gene encodes CDR1 SGHRS and CDR2 YFSETQ. The V and J ends lost 3 bases and 1 base respectively, with 13 bases between them. This CDR3 is built from 15 residues. The CDR3 DNA sequence: TGCGCCAGCAGCTGGGAGTCCGGGAATAACTATGGCTACACCTTC. Translating it yields CASSWESGNNYGYTF.